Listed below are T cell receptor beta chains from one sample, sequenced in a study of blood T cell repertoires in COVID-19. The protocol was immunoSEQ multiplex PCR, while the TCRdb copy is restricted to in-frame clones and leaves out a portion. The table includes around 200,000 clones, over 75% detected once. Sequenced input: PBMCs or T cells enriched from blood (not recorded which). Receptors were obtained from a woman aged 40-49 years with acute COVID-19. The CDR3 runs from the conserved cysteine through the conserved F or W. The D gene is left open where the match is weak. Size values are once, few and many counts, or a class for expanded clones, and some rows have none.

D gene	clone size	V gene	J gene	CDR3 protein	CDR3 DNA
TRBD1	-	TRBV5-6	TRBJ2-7	CASSLEGTGAYEQYF	TGTGCCAGCAGCTTGGAAGGGACAGGGGCCTACGAGCAGTACTTC
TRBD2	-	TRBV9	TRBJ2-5	CASSLGTSGGETQYF	TGTGCCAGCAGCCTCGGGACTAGCGGGGGGGAGACCCAGTACTTC
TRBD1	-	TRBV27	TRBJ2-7	CASRAGTGNPSYEQYF	TGTGCCAGCAGGGCCGGGACAGGGAACCCCTCCTACGAGCAGTACTTC
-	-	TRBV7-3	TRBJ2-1	CASNSGADEQFF	TGTGCCAGCAACTCAGGGGCGGATGAGCAGTTCTTC
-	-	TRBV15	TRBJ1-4	CATSRVGVWDEKLFF	TGTGCCACCAGCAGAGTTGGAGTGTGGGATGAAAAACTGTTTTTT
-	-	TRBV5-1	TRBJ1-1	CASSLAVGSNTEAFF	TGCGCCAGCAGCTTGGCCGTTGGGAGCAACACTGAAGCTTTCTTT
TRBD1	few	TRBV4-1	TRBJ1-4	CASSQDIAGGPEKLFF	TGCGCCAGCAGCCAAGATATAGCAGGGGGGCCGGAGAAACTGTTTTTT
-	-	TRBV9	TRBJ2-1	CASSFRVEGYNEQFF	TGTGCCAGCAGCTTCAGGGTTGAAGGTTACAATGAGCAGTTCTTC
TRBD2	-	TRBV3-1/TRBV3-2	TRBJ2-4	CASSSGGFLAKNIQYF	TGTGCCAGCTCATCCGGGGGGTTCCTAGCCAAAAACATTCAGTACTTC
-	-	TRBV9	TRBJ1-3	CASSVVDNSGNTIYF	TGTGCCAGCAGCGTGGTTGACAACTCTGGAAACACCATATATTTT
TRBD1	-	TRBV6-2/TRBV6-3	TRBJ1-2	CASSSDRGLYGYTF	TGTGCCAGCAGTTCGGACAGGGGGCTCTATGGCTACACCTTC
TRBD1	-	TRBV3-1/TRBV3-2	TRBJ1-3	CASSQEIGDRDSGNTIYF	TGTGCCAGCAGCCAAGAAATAGGGGACAGAGACTCTGGAAACACCATATATTTT
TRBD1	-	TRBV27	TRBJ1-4	CASSPLRTGRVNEKLFF	TGTGCCAGCAGTCCCCTGAGGACAGGGAGGGTTAATGAAAAACTGTTTTTT
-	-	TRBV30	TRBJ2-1	CAWSRTPYNEQFF	TGTGCCTGGTCCAGGACTCCTTACAATGAGCAGTTCTTC
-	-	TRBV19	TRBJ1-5	CASSVPSGQNQPQHF	TGTGCCAGTAGCGTCCCCTCCGGACAGAATCAGCCCCAGCATTTT
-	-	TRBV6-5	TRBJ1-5	CASSYYGGNSNQPQHF	TGTGCCAGCAGTTACTACGGGGGGAATAGCAATCAGCCCCAGCATTTT
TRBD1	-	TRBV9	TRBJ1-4	CASSQGPGTGTEKLFF	TGTGCCAGCAGCCAGGGGCCCGGGACAGGGACCGAAAAACTGTTTTTT
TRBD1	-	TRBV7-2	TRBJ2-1	CASSSDRLYNEQFF	TGTGCCAGCAGCTCGGACAGGCTGTACAATGAGCAGTTCTTC
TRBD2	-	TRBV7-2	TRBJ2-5	CASSQGLAGGTQYF	TGTGCCAGCAGCCAGGGACTAGCGGGAGGGACCCAGTACTTC
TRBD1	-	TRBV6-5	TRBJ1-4	CASSNRGRGEKLFF	TGTGCCAGCAGCAACAGGGGCCGCGGTGAAAAACTGTTTTTT
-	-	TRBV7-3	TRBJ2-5	CASSLTGAGETQYF	TGTGCCAGCAGCTTAACTGGGGCGGGGGAGACCCAGTACTTC
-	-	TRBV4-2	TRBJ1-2	CASSQVGLDYGYTF	TGTGCCAGCAGCCAAGTCGGGTTGGATTATGGCTACACCTTC